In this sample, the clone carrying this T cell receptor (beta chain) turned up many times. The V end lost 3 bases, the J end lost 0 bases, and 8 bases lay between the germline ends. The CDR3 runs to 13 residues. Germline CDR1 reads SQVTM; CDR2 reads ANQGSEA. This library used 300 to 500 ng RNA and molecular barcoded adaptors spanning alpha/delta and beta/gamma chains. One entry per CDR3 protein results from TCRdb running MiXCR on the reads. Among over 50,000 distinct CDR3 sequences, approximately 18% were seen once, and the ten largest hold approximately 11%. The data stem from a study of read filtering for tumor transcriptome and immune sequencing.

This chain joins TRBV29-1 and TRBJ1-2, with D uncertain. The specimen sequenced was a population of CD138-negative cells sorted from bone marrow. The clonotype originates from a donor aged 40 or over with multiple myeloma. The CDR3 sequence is CSVDGNSNYGYTF. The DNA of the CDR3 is TGCAGCGTTGACGGGAATTCTAACTATGGCTACACCTTC.